Following are 9 T cell receptor beta chains from one sample sequenced in a study of metastatic and nonmetastatic thyroid tumors. Patients had received no treatment of any kind before thyroid surgery. TCRdb re-called clones via MiXCR from the PCR reads. The sample includes about 25,000 clones, roughly 18% of them seen just once. Sample: blood. Receptors originate from a male donor with papillary thyroid cancer or a benign thyroid nodule (not recorded which). Some clones in this sample may be carry-over from other donors' samples.

This clone has just a few counts. A read error is possible here, since a much larger clone lies one base away. V usage is TRBV28 and J usage is TRBJ2-5; TRBD1 is a possible D gene (6 bases). This CDR3 has 14 residues. From germline, CDR1 is MDHEN and CDR2 SYDVKM. The CDR3: CASSSGHTQETQCF. The CDR3 DNA reads as TGTGCCAGCAGTTCGGGACATACGCAAGAGACCCAGTGCTTC.

This clone was recorded many times. This sequence joins TRBV10-2 and TRBJ2-7, with TRBD1 identical over 7 bases. Germline lookup yields CDR1 WSHSY and CDR2 SAAADI. CDR3 length: 14 amino acids. Losses at the gene ends were 6 bases for V and 2 bases for J; bases not matched to a gene: 7. The CDR3 nucleotides are TGCGCCAGCAGGGGGACAGACGGTACCTACGAGCAGTACTTC. This translates into CASRGTDGTYEQYF.

This clone was found many times. V is TRBV12-3 or TRBV12-4 and J is TRBJ1-1, with 7 bases lining up with TRBD1. V shed 6 bases and J 7 bases; nucleotides not matched to a gene: 8. The CDR3 spans 13 residues. CDR3 amino acids: CASSSTGIGEAFF. In DNA, the CDR3 is TGTGCCAGCAGCTCGACAGGGATCGGTGAAGCTTTCTTT.

This clone ranks as medium-sized. The gene calls are TRBV2 and TRBJ2-1; TRBD2 matches at 8 bases. V lost 11 bases, J lost 5 bases, and 14 bases stayed unmatched. The CDR3 extends over 15 amino acids. The germline V gene has CDR1 SNHLY and CDR2 FYNNEI. CDR3 coding DNA: TGTGCCCTCCTGGGACGAGCGGGAGACCACAATGAGCAGTTCTTC. Its translation: CALLGRAGDHNEQFF.

This clone qualifies as medium-sized (0.01 to 0.1%). The same CDR3 can be traced to other DNA sequences in this sample. The V and J genes are TRBV2 and TRBJ2-7, with 12 bases aligning to TRBD2. After removal of 3 bases from V and 2 bases from J, the junction contained 2 bases not matched to a gene. Per germline, CDR1 SNHLY and CDR2 FYNNEI. This CDR3 is built from 15 residues. The CDR3 reads CASSETSGRTYEQYF. CDR3 bases: TGTGCCAGCAGTGAGACTAGCGGGAGAACCTACGAGCAGTACTTC.

This clone was recorded at least ten times. The chain has TRBV2 and TRBJ2-7, with TRBD1 identical over 8 bases. Germline V gene lookup returns CDR1 SNHLY and CDR2 FYNNEI. V was clipped by 5 bases and J by 5 bases; unmatched bases: 2. The CDR3 consists of 12 residues. CDR3 sequence (DNA): TGTGCCAGCAGTTCGGGACAGGACGAGCAGTACTTC. Encoded protein: CASSSGQDEQYF.

This clone has a count of ten or more. The CDR3 coding sequence is TGTGCCGTCGGGGAATATATAAACACTGAAGCTTTCTTT. This codes for CAVGEYINTEAFF. The gene calls are TRBV27 and TRBJ1-1; D gene uncertain. V dropped 11 bases and J dropped 2 bases, with 15 bases sitting between them. This CDR3 comprises 13 residues. In germline, CDR1 is MNHEY, CDR2 SMNVEV (reference sequence).

This clone was counted many times. This chain uses TRBV7-6 with TRBJ1-2; possible D gene TRBD1, 5 bases. The CDR3 extends over 11 amino acids. Germline CDR1 and CDR2: SGHVS and FNYEAQ. With 8 bases removed from V and 10 bases from J, the gap between germline ends came to 14 bases. The CDR3 here is CASGTGENYTF. The CDR3, as DNA: TGTGCCAGCGGCACAGGAGAAAACTACACCTTC.

This clone was detected many times. J is TRBJ1-5 and V is TRBV30; 9 bases line up with TRBD1. Trimming removed 2 bases from V and 9 bases from J; junction bases left unmatched: 11. The germline V gene has CDR1 GTSNPN and CDR2 SVGIG (reference sequence). The CDR3 has 15 amino acids. The CDR3 reads CAWSLTGTGLRPQHF. The CDR3 coding sequence is TGTGCCTGGAGTTTAACCGGGACAGGGTTACGGCCCCAGCATTTT.